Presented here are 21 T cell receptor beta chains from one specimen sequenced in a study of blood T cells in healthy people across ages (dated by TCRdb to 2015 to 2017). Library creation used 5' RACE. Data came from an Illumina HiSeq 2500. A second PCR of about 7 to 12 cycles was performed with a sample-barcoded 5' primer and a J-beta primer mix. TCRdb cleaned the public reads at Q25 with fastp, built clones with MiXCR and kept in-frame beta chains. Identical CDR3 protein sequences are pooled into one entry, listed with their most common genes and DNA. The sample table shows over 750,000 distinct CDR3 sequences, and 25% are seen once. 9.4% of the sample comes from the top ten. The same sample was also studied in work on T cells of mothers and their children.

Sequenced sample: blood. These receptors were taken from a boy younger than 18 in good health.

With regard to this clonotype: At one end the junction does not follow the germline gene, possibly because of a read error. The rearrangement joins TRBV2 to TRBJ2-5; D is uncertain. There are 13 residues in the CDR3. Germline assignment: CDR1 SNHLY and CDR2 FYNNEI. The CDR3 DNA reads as TGTGCCAGCACCCGGCAGGCCAACTACGAGCAGCACTTC. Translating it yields CASTRQANYEQHF.

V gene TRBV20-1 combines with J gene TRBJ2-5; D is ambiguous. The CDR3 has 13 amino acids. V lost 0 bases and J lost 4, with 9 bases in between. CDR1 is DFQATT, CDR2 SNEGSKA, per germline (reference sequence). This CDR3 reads CSAREGSRETQYF. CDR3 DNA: TGCAGTGCTAGAGAAGGATCGAGAGAGACCCAGTACTTC.

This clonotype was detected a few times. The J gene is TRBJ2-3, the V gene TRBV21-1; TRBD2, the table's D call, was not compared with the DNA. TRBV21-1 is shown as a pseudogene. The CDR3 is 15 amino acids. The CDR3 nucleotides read TGTGCCAGCAGACTTAGCGGGAGGGCCCCAGATACGCAGTATTTT. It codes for CASRLSGRAPDTQYF.

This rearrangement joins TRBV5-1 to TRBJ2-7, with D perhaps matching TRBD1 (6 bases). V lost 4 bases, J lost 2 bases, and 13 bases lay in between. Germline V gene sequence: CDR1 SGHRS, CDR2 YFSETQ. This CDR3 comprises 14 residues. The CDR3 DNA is TGCGCCAGCAGCACAACGGGACACCCCTACGAGCAGTACTTC. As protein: CASSTTGHPYEQYF.

This chain's CDR3 is CASSKGLLRDTEAFF. DNA of the CDR3: TGTGCCAGCAGTAAGGGACTCCTTAGAGACACTGAAGCTTTCTTT. This chain uses TRBV12-3 or TRBV12-4 with TRBJ1-1, with a weak D call TRBD1 (5 bases). The length of the CDR3 is 15 residues. Deletions cut 5 bases from V and 3 bases from J, with 16 bases between.

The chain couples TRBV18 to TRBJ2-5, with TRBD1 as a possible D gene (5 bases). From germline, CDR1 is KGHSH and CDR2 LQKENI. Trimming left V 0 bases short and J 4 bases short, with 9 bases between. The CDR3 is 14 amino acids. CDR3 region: CASSPPSRAETQYF. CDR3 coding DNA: TGTGCCAGCTCACCACCAAGCAGGGCAGAGACCCAGTACTTC.

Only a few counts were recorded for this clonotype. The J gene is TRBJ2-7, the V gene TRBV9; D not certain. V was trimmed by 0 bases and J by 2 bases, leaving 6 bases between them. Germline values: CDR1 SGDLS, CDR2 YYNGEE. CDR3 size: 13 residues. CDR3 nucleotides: TGTGCCAGCAGCGTAGGGAGCACCTACGAGCAGTACTTC. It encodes CASSVGSTYEQYF.

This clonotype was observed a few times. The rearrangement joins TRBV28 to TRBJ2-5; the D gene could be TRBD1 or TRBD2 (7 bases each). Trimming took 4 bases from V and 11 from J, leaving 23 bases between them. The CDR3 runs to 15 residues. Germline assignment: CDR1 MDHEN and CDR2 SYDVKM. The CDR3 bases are TGTGCCAGCAGTTCCCAGGGGGAGGGGAAGTTGGAGCAGTACTTC. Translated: CASSSQGEGKLEQYF.

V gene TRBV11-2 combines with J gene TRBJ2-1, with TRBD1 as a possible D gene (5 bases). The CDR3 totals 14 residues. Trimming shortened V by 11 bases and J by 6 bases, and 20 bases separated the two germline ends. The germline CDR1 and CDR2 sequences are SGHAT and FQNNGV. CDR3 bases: TGTGCCTCTGAAGAACAGGTGGTTGGCAATGAGCAGTTCTTC. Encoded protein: CASEEQVVGNEQFF.

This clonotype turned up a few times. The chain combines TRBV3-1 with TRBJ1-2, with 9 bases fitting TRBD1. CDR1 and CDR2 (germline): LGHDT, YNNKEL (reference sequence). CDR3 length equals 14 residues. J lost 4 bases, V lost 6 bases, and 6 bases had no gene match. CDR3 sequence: CASRRTGESYGYTF. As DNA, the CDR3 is TGTGCCAGCAGGCGGACAGGGGAAAGCTATGGCTACACCTTC. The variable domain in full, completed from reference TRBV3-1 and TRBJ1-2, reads DTAVSQTPKYLVTQMGNDKSIKCEQNLGHDTMYWYKQDSKKFLKIMFSYNNKELIINETVPNRFSPKSPDKAHLNLHINSLELGDSAVYFCASRRTGESYGYTFGSGTRLTVV.

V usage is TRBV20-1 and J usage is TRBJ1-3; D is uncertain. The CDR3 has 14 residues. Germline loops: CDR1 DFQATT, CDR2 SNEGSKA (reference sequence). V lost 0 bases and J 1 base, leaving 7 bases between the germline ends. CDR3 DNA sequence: TGCAGTGCTAGAGATAAAGGGTCTGGAAACACCATATATTTT. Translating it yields CSARDKGSGNTIYF.

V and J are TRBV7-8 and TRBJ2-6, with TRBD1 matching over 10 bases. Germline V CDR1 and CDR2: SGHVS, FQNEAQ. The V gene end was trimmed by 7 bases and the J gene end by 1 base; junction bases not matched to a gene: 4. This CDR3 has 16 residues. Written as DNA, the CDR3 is TGTGCCAGCAAGACAGGGGGCCTATCTGGGGCCAACGTCCTGACTTTC. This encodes CASKTGGLSGANVLTF.

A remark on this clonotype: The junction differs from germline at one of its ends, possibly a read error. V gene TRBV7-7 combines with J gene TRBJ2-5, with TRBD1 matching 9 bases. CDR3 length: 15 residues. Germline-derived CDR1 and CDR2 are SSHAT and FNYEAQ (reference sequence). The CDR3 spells CASSIGQGYQETQYF. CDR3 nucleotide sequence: TGTGCTAGCAGCATCGGACAGGGGTACCAAGAGACCCAGTACTTC.

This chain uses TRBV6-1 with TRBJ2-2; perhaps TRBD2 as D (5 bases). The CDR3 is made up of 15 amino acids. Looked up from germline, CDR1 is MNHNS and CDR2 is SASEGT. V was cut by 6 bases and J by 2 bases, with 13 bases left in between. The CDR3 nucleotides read TGTGCCAGCAGACAACTAGAGGAAAACACCGGGGAGCTGTTTTTT. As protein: CASRQLEENTGELFF.

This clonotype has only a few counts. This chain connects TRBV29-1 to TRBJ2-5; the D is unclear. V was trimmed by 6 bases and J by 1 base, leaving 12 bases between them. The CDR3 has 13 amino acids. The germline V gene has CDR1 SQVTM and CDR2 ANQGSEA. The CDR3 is CSVTGRFQETQYF. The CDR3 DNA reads TGCAGCGTAACCGGGCGTTTCCAAGAGACCCAGTACTTC.

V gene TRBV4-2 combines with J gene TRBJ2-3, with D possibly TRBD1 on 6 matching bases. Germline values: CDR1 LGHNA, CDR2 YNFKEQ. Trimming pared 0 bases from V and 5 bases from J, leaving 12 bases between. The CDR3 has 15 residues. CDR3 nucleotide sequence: TGTGCCAGCAGCCAAGAGTCAGGGGAGCGAGATACGCAGTATTTT. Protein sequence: CASSQESGERDTQYF.

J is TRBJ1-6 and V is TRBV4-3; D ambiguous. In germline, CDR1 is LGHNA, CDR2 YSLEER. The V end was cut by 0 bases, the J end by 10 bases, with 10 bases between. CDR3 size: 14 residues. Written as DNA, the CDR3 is TGCGCCAGCAGCCAAGATTATAGGGTCTCACCCCTCCACTTT. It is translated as CASSQDYRVSPLHF.

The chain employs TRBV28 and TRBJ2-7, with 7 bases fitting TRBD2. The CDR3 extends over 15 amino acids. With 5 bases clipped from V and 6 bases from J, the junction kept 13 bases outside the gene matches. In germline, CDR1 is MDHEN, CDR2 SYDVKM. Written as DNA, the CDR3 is TGTGCCAGCAGTCAGGGAATACGGGAGGATTCCGAGCAGTACTTC. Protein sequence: CASSQGIREDSEQYF. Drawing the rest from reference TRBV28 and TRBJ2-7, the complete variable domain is DVKVTQSSRYLVKRTGEKVFLECVQDMDHENMFWYRQDPGLGLRLIYFSYDVKMKEKGDIPEGYSVSREKKERFSLILESASTNQTSMYLCASSQGIREDSEQYFGPGTRLTVT.

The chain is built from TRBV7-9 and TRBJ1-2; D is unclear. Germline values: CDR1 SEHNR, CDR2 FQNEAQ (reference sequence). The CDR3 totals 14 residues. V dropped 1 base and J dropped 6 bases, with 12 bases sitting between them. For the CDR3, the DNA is TGTGCCAGCAGCTTAGTTTACCAGCCTGATGGCTACACCTTC. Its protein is CASSLVYQPDGYTF.

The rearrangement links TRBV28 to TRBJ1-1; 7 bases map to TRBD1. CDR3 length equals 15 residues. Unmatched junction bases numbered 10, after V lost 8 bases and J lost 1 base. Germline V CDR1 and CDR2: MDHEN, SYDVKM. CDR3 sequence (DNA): TGTGCCAGCGGAAAGGGGGCCGGATCGAACACTGAAGCTTTCTTT. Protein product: CASGKGAGSNTEAFF.

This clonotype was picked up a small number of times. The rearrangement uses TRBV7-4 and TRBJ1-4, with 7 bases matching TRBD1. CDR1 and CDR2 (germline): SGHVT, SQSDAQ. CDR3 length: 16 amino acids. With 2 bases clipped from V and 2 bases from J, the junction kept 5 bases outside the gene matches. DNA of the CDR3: TGTGCCAGCAGCTTACCCGGGACAGCGACTAATGAAAAACTGTTTTTT. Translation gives CASSLPGTATNEKLFF.